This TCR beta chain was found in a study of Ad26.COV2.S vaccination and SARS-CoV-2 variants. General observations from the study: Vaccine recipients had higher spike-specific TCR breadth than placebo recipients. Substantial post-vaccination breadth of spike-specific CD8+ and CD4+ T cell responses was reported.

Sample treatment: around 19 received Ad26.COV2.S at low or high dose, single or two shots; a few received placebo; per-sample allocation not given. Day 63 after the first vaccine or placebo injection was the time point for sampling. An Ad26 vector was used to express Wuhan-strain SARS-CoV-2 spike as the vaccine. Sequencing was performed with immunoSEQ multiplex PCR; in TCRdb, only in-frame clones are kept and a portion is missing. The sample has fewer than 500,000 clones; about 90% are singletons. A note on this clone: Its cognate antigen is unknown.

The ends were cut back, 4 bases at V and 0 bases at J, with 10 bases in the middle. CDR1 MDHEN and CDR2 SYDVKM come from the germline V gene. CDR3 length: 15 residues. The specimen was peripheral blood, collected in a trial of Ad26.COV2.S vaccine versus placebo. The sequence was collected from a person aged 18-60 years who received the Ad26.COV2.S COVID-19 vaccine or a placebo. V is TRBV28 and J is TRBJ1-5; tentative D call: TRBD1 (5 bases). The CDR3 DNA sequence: TGTGCCAGCAGTTCTCAGGGTTATAGCAATCAGCCCCAGCATTTT. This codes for CASSSQGYSNQPQHF.